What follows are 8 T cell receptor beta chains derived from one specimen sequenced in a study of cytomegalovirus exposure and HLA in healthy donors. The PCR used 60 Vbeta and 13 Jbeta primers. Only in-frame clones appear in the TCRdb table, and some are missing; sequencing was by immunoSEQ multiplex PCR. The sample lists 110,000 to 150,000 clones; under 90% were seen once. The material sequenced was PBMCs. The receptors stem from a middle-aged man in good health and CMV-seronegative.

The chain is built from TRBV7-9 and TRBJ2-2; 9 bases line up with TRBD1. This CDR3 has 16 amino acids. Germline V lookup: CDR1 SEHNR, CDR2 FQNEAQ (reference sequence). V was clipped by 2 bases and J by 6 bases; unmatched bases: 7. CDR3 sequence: CASSLRTGVIPGELFF. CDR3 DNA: TGTGCCAGCAGCTTACGGACAGGGGTTATTCCCGGGGAGCTGTTTTTT. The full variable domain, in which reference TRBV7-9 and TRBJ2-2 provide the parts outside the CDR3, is DTGVSQNPRHKITKRGQNVTFRCDPISEHNRLYWYRQTLGQGPEFLTYFQNEAQLEKSRLLSDRFSAERPKGSFSTLEIQRTEQGDSAMYLCASSLRTGVIPGELFFGEGSRLTVL.

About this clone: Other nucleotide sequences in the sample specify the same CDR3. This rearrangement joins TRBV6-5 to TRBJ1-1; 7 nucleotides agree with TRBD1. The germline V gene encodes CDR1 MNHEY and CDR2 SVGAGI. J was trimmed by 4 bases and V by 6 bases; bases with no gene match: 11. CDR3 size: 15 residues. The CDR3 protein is CASSSLRTGVTEAFF. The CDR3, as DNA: TGTGCCAGCAGCTCGCTTCGGACAGGAGTCACTGAAGCTTTCTTT.

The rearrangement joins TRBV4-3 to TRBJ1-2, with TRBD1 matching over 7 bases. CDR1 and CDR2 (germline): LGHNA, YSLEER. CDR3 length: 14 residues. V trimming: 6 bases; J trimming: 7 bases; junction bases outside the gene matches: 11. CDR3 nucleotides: TGCGCCAGCAGTCCGGGCGACCACAGGGGTGGCTACACCTTC. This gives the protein CASSPGDHRGGYTF.

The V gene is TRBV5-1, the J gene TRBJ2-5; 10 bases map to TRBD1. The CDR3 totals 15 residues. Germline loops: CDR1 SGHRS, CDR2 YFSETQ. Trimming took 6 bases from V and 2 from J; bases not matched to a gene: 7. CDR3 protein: CASNRQGAEQETQYF. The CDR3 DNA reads TGCGCCAGCAACCGACAGGGGGCCGAACAAGAGACCCAGTACTTC.

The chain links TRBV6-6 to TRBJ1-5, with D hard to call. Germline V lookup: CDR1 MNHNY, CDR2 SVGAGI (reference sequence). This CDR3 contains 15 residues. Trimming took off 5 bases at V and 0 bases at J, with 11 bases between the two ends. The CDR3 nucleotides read TGTGCCAGCAGTGACCCAGGCCTTAGCAATCAGCCCCAGCATTTT. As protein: CASSDPGLSNQPQHF.

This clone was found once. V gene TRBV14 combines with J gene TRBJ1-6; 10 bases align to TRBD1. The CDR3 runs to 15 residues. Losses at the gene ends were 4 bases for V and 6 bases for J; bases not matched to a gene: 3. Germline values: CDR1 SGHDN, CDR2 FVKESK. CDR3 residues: CASSLWTGGNSPLHF. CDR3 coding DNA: TGTGCCAGCAGCCTCTGGACAGGGGGTAATTCACCCCTCCACTTT.

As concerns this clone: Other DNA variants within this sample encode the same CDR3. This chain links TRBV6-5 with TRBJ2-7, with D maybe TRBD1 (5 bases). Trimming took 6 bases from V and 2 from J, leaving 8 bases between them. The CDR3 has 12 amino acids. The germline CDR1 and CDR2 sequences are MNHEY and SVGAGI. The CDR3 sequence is CASRSRAYEQYF. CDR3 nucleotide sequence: TGTGCCAGCAGGAGCAGGGCCTACGAGCAGTACTTC.

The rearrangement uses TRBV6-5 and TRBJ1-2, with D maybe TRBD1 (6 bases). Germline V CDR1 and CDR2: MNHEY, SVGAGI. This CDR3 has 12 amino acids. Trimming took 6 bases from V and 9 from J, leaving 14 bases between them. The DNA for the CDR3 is TGTGCCAGCAGCCCCAGGGGATGGAGCTACACCTTC. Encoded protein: CASSPRGWSYTF.